The rows below give T cell receptor beta chains drawn from one sample of a study of radiation and T cells in renal cell carcinoma. Clones were sequenced by immunoSEQ multiplex PCR, and TCRdb holds only the in-frame ones, with some missing. This table has 120,000 or so clones, about 81% appearing once. This specimen was blood, taken from a patient whose treatment included radiotherapy and nephrectomy. These receptors were collected from a woman aged 55-69 years with renal cell carcinoma. The CDR3 runs from the conserved cysteine through the conserved F or W. The order of the fields is CDR3 protein, J gene, V gene.

CDR3: CASSYNGQGAAFF
J: TRBJ1-1
V: TRBV6-5

CDR3: CASSRDSSLPSGNTIYF
J: TRBJ1-3
V: TRBV5-1

CDR3: CASSYSTGLEQYF
J: TRBJ2-7
V: TRBV6-5

CDR3: CASSPPTGGVHEQYF
J: TRBJ2-7
V: TRBV18

CDR3: CASSVGGGILGNTIYF
J: TRBJ1-3
V: TRBV9

CDR3: CASRSGQGATYGYTF
J: TRBJ1-2
V: TRBV6-6

CDR3: CASSQTANTEAFF
J: TRBJ1-1
V: TRBV19

CDR3: CASSIGRGSYEQYF
J: TRBJ2-7
V: TRBV19

CDR3: CASSPSPNTGELFF
J: TRBJ2-2
V: TRBV5-4

CDR3: CASSPTEGMSTEAFF
J: TRBJ1-1
V: TRBV18

CDR3: CASSTMTGSTEAFF
J: TRBJ1-1
V: TRBV19

CDR3: CASSITGAGVETQYF
J: TRBJ2-5
V: TRBV19

CDR3: CASSWTSGGANEQFF
J: TRBJ2-1
V: TRBV11-3

CDR3: CASRIAGEYNEQFF
J: TRBJ2-1
V: TRBV2

CDR3: CASSDRDRVSFFRNTIYF
J: TRBJ1-3
V: TRBV25-1

CDR3: CSARYDREAFF
J: TRBJ1-1
V: TRBV20-1

CDR3: CASSPRDRGPYEQYF
J: TRBJ2-7
V: TRBV9

CDR3: CASSQDLAGAAGANVLTF
J: TRBJ2-6
V: TRBV4-3

CDR3: CASSQELRGRTNYGYTF
J: TRBJ1-2
V: TRBV4-2

CDR3: CASSLTPAVGYTF
J: TRBJ1-2
V: TRBV28

CDR3: CASPDREGGNTIYF
J: TRBJ1-3
V: TRBV6-1

CDR3: CASGNRETDTQYF
J: TRBJ2-3
V: TRBV21-1

CDR3: CASRDGTWQPQHF
J: TRBJ1-5
V: TRBV6-1

CDR3: CASSLGGHGGSINEKLFF
J: TRBJ1-4
V: TRBV28

CDR3: CASSIVASANSYEQYF
J: TRBJ2-7
V: TRBV19

CDR3: CASSLAQGAQQFF
J: TRBJ2-1
V: TRBV7-9

CDR3: CASSLSRAATEQYF
J: TRBJ2-7
V: TRBV7-2

CDR3: CASSNMRGDGGTEAFF
J: TRBJ1-1
V: TRBV19

CDR3: CASSNRQGVNEQFF
J: TRBJ2-1
V: TRBV7-2

CDR3: CASPPGYFYGYTF
J: TRBJ1-2
V: TRBV5-3

CDR3: CASSQEITLPNQPQHF
J: TRBJ1-5
V: TRBV4-1

CDR3: CASSQGSSYEQYF
J: TRBJ2-7
V: TRBV5-1

CDR3: CASSIVGNTIYF
J: TRBJ1-3
V: TRBV19

CDR3: CASSLDRAEKLFF
J: TRBJ1-4
V: TRBV28

CDR3: CASSLGPLNTEAFF
J: TRBJ1-1
V: TRBV13

CDR3: CASSPEVREKLFF
J: TRBJ1-4
V: TRBV18

CDR3: CASSGAGVSTDTQYF
J: TRBJ2-3
V: TRBV6-1

CDR3: CASSYFDRVEQYF
J: TRBJ2-7
V: TRBV6-5

CDR3: CASSQALRDSGNTIYF
J: TRBJ1-3
V: TRBV4-1